This T cell receptor (beta chain) is from a study of Ad26.COV2.S vaccination and SARS-CoV-2 variants. V was clipped by 0 bases and J by 3 bases, with 15 bases between them. Germline assignment: CDR1 MNHEY and CDR2 SVGAGI. The CDR3 runs 16 residues. Treatment defined: roughly 19 received Ad26.COV2.S at low or high dose, single or two shots; 5 received placebo; per-sample allocation not given. Material that was analyzed had been drawn on day 63 after the first vaccine or placebo injection. Data came from immunoSEQ multiplex PCR; TCRdb stores just in-frame clones and leaves some out. The sample shows approximately 250,000 clones, around 88% of them seen only once.

The source was peripheral blood, collected in a trial of Ad26.COV2.S vaccine versus placebo. This receptor was taken from a person aged 18 to 65 who received the Ad26.COV2.S COVID-19 vaccine or a placebo. This rearrangement joins TRBV6-5 to TRBJ2-7, with D perhaps assigned TRBD1 or TRBD2 (5 bases each). As DNA, the CDR3 is TGTGCCAGCAGTTACTCGAGGGGAACCCAGATCTACGAGCAGTACTTC. Protein sequence: CASSYSRGTQIYEQYF.